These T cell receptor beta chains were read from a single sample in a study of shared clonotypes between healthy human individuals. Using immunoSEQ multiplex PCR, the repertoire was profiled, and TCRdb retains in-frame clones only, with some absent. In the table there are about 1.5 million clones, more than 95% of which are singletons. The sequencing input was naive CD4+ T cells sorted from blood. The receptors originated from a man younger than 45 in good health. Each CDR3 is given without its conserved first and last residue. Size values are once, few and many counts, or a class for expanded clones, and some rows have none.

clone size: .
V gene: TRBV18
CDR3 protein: ASSRQGTYTDTQY

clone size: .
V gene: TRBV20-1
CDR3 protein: SARETGNEY

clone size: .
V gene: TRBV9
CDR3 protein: ASSVAGAYGTGQETQY

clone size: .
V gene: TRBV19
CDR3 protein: ASSVGQGGNQPQH

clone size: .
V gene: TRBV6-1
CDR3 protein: AGGPGLLAKNIQY

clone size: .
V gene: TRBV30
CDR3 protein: AWSVQSGWQETQY

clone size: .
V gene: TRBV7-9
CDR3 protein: ASSSGTRSNEKLF

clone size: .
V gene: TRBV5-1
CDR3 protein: ASSLGFMNTEAF

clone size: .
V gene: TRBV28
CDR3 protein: ASSRSMLRVLYEQF

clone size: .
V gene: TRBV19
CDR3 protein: ASDRPRNQPQH

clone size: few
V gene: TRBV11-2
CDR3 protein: ASSLDDRTYGYT

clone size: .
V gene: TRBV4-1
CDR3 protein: ASSQVPGILSGNTIY

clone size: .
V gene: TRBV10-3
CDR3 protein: AIKRTSTSYNEQF

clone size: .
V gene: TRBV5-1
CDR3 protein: ASRPQGTYEQY

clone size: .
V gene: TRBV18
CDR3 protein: ASSPIAGVEDTQY

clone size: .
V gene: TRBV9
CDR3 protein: AGRNGGLAGTDSYNEQF

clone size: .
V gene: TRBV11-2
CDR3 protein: ASSLLFRAGLYNEQF

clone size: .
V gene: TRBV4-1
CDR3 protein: ASRGIGGGPDTQY

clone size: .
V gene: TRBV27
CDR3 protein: ASSGWTVDTQY

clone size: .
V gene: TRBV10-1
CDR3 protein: ASSDLGEQY

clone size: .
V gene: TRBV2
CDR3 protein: ASRTSGAGELF

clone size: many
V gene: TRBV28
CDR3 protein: ASRLEGTVNYGYT

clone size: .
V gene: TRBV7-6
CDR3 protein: ASSLSRGPHDTQY

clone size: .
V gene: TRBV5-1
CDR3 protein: ASSLDSAYEQY

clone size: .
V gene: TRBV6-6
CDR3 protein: ASSFTTGGYEQY

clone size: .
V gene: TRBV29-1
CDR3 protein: SVASGADTQY

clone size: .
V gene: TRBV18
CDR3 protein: ASSPLVGSYEQY

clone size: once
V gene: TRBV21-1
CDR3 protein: ASKRGRRGNQPQH

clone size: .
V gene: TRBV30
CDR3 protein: AWSVSSGRQTQY

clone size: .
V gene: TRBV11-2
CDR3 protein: ASSLLAGALAGTNEQY

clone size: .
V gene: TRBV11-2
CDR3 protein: ASSQLAAYEQY

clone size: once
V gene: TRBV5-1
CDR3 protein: ASSLGGVLMSTDTQY

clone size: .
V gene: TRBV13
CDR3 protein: ASSLGYRGTHQETQY

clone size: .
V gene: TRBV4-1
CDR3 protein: ASSQAGRDSGELF

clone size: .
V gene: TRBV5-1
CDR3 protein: ASSLTPRGFGTDTQY

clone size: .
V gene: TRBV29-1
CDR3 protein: SVALAGVGETQY

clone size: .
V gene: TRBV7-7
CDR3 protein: ASSTGTGDETQY

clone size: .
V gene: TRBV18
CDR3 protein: ASSPFGLASYNEQF

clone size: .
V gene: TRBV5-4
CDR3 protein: ASSLAGGIYEQY

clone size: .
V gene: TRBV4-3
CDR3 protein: ASSRKGRPGLAGGPNEQF

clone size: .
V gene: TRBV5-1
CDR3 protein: ASSPGGQNTEAF

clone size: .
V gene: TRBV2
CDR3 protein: ASSATATNEKLF

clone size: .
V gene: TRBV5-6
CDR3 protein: ASIQAGDRGPVGYT

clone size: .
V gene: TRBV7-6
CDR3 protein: ASSHPDGELF

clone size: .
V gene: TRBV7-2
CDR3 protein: ASSLMEGNQPQH

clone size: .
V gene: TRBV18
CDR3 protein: ASSPPRGGRVSYEQY

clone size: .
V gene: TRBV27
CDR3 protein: ASSSRGWGPGNTIY

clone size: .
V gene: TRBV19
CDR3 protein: ASSTDTWTGQY

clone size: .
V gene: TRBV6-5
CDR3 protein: ASSAPGQGDPEQY

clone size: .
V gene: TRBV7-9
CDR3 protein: ASSTFRGSYEQY

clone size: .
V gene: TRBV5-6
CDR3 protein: ASSRGGQPQH

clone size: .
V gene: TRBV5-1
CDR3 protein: ASSLGGTGEEKLF

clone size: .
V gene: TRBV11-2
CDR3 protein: ASSIFQGIPGELF

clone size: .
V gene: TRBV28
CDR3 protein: AAGTSGRAYEQY

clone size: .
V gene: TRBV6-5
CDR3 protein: ASSYSAMNEQF

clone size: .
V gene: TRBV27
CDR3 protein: ASSPHQTGTTNYGYT

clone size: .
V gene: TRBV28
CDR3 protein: ASEPSQLLLLPNTEAF

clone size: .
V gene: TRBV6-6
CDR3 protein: ASSYEGGNQPQH